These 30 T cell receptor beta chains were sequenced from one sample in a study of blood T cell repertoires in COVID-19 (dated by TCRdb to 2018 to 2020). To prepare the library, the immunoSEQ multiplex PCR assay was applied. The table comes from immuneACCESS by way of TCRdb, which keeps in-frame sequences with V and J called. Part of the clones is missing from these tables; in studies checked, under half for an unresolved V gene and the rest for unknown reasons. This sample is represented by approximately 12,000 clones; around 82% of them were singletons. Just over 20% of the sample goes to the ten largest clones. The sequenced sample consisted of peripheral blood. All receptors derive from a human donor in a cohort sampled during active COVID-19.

CDR3 in amino acids: CASSQDLATLYGYTF. CDR3 nucleotides: TGTGCCAGCAGCCAAGATCTAGCGACCCTCTATGGCTACACCTTC. The gene calls are TRBV4-2 and TRBJ1-2; D ambiguous. Trimming took off 0 bases at V and 4 bases at J, with 12 bases between the two ends. This CDR3 has 15 amino acids. CDR1 LGHNA and CDR2 YNFKEQ come from the germline V gene.

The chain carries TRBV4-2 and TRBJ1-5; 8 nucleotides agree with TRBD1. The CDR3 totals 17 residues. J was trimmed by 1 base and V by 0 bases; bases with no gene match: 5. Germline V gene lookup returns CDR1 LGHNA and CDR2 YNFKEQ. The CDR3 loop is CASSQDGTGRSNQPQHF. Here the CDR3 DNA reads TGTGCCAGCAGCCAAGATGGGACAGGTAGGAGCAATCAGCCCCAGCATTTT.

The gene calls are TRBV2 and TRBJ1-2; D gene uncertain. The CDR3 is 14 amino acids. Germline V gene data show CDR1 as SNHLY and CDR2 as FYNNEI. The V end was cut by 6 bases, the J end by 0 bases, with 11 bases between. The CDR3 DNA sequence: TGTGCCAGCAGCCGGGTCACCCCTAACTATGGCTACACCTTC. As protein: CASSRVTPNYGYTF.

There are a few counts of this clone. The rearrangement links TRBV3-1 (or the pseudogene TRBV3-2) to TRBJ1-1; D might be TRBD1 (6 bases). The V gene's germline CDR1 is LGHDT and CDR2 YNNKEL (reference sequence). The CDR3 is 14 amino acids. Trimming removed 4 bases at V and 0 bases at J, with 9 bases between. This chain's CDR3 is CASSPTGMNTEAFF. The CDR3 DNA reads TGTGCCAGCAGCCCGACAGGCATGAACACTGAAGCTTTCTTT.

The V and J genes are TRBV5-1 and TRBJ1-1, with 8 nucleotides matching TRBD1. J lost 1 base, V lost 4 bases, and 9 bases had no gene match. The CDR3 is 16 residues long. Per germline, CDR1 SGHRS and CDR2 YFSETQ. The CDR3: CASSLGTGGPNTEAFF. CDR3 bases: TGCGCCAGCAGCCTAGGGACAGGTGGGCCGAACACTGAAGCTTTCTTT. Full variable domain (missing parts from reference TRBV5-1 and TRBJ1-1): KAGVTQTPRYLIKTRGQQVTLSCSPISGHRSVSWYQQTPGQGLQFLFEYFSETQRNKGNFPGRFSGRQFSNSRSEMNVSTLELGDSALYLCASSLGTGGPNTEAFFGQGTRLTVV.

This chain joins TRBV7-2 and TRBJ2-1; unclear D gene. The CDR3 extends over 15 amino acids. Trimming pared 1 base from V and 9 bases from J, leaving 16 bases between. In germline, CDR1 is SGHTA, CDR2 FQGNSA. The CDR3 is CASSLDQTESTEQFF. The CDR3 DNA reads TGTGCCAGCAGCTTAGATCAGACGGAGAGTACTGAGCAGTTCTTC.

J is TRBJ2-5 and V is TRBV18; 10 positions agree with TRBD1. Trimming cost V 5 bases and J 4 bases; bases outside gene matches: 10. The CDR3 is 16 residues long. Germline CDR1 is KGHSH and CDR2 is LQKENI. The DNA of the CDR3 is TGTGCCAGCTCAAGCTTCGGGACAGGGGATCGAGAGACCCAGTACTTC. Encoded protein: CASSSFGTGDRETQYF.

DNA for the CDR3: TGTGCCAGCAGTTCGAGACAGGGGGCGATGGGCTACACCTTC. Its translation is CASSSRQGAMGYTF. This chain joins TRBV6-5 and TRBJ1-2; 10 bases align to TRBD1. The CDR3 has 14 residues. Germline assignment: CDR1 MNHEY and CDR2 SVGAGI. Losses at the gene ends were 4 bases for V and 8 bases for J; bases not matched to a gene: 7.

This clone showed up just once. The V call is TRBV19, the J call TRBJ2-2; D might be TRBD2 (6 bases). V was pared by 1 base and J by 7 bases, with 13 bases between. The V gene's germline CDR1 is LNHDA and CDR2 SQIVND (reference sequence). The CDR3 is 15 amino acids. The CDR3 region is CASSIAGGAGGELFF. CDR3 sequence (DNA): TGTGCCAGTAGTATAGCCGGAGGGGCCGGCGGGGAGCTGTTTTTT. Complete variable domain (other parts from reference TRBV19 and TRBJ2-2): DGGITQSPKYLFRKEGQNVTLSCEQNLNHDAMYWYRQDPGQGLRLIYYSQIVNDFQKGDIAEGYSVSREKKESFPLTVTSAQKNPTAFYLCASSIAGGAGGELFFGEGSRLTVL.

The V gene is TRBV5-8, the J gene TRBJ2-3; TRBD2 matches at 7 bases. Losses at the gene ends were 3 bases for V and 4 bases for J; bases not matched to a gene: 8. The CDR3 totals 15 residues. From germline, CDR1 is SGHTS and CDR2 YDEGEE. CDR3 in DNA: TGTGCCAGCAGCTCGTCTAGACTAGCACCAGATACGCAGTATTTT. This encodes CASSSSRLAPDTQYF.

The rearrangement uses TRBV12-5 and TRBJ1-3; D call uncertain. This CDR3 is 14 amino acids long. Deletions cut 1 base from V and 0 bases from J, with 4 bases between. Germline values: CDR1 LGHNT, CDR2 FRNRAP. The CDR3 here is CASGLGSSGNTIYF. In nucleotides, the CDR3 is TGTGCTAGTGGTTTGGGGAGCTCTGGAAACACCATATATTTT.

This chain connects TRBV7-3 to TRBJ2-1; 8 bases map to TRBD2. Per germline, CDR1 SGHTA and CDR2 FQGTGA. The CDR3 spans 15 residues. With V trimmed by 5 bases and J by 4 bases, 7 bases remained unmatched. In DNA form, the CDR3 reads TGTGCCAGCAGCCCCCGGGGGGGGTTATACAATGAGCAGTTCTTC. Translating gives CASSPRGGLYNEQFF. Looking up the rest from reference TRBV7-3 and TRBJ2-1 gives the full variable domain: GAGVSQTPSNKVTEKGKYVELRCDPISGHTALYWYRQSLGQGPEFLIYFQGTGAADDSGLPNDRFFAVRPEGSVSTLKIQRTERGDSAVYLCASSPRGGLYNEQFFGPGTRLTVL.

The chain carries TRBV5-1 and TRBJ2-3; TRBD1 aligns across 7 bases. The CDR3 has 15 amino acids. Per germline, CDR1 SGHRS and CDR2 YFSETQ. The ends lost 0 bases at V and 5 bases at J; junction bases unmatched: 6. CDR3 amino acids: CASSLGDRERDTQYF. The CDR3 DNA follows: TGCGCCAGCAGCTTGGGAGACAGGGAGAGAGATACGCAGTATTTT.

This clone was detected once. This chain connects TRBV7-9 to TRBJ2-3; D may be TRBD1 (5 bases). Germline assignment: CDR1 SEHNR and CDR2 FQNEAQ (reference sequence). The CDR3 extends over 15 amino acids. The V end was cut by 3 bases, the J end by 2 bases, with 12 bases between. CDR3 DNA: TGTGCCAGCAGCTTCGGCCAGGGATACACAGATACGCAGTATTTT. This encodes CASSFGQGYTDTQYF.

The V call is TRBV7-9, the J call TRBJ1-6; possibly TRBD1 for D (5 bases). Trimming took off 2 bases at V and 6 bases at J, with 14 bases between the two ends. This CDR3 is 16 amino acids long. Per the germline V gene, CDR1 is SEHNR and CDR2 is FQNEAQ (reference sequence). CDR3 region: CASSLRGSGTNSPLHF. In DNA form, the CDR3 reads TGTGCCAGCAGCTTACGGGGGTCAGGGACTAATTCACCCCTCCACTTT. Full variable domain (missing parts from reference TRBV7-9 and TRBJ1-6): DTGVSQNPRHKITKRGQNVTFRCDPISEHNRLYWYRQTLGQGPEFLTYFQNEAQLEKSRLLSDRFSAERPKGSFSTLEIQRTEQGDSAMYLCASSLRGSGTNSPLHFGNGTRLTVT.

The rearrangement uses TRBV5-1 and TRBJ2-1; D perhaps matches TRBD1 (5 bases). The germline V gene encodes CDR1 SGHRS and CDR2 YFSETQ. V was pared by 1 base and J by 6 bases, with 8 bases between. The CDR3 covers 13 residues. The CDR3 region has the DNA TGCGCCAGCAGCTTGCCGCAGGGCAATGAGCAGTTCTTC. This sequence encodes CASSLPQGNEQFF.

This CDR3 is CASRTGQTLNSPLHF. CDR3 in DNA: TGTGCCAGCAGGACAGGACAAACCCTTAACTCACCCCTCCACTTT. The V and J genes are TRBV6-5 and TRBJ1-6, with D tentatively TRBD1 (6 bases). Germline CDR1 and CDR2: MNHEY and SVGAGI. The CDR3 runs 15 residues. Trimming pared 6 bases from V and 10 bases from J, leaving 19 bases between.

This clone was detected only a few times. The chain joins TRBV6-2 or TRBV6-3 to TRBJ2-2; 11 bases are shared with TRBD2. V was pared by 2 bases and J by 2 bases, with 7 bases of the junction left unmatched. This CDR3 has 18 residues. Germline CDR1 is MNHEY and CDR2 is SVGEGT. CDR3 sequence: CASSYASGGPRNTGELFF. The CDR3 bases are TGTGCCAGCAGTTACGCTAGCGGGGGGCCACGTAACACCGGGGAGCTGTTTTTT.

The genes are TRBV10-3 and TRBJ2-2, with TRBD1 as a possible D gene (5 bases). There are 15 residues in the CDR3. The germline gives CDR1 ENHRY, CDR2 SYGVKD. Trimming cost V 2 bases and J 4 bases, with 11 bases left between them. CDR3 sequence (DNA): TGTGCCATCAGTGAGGGGGCTGGCTTCACCGGGGAGCTGTTTTTT. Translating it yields CAISEGAGFTGELFF.

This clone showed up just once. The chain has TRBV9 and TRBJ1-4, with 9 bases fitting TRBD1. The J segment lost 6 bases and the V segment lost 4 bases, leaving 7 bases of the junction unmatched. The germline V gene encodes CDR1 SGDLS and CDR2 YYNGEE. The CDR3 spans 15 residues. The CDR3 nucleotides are TGTGCCAGCAGCCTACAGGGGGCGGGTTATGAAAAACTGTTTTTT. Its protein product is CASSLQGAGYEKLFF.

CDR3 bases: TGTGCCAGCAGTTACGAGGTTCTGGAGACCCAGTACTTC. Translation gives CASSYEVLETQYF. J is TRBJ2-5 and V is TRBV6-2 or TRBV6-3; unclear D gene. Trimming took off 2 bases at V and 5 bases at J, with 9 bases between the two ends. This CDR3 region has 13 residues. The germline V gene has CDR1 MNHEY and CDR2 SVGEGT.

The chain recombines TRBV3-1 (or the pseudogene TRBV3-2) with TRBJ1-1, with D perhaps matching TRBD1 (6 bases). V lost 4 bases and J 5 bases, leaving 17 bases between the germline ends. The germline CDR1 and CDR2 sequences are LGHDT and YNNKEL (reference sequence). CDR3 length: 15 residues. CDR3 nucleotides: TGTGCCAGCAGCCCCGCAGGGGAGTTAGGGACTGAAGCTTTCTTT. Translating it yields CASSPAGELGTEAFF.

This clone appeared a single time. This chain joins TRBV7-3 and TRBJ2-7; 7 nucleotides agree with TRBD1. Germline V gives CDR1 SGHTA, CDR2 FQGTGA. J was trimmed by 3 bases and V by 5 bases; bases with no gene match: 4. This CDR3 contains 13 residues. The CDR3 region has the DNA TGTGCCAGCAGCCCCCGACAGGGCTACGAGCAGTACTTC. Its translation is CASSPRQGYEQYF. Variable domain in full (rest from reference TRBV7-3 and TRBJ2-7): GAGVSQTPSNKVTEKGKYVELRCDPISGHTALYWYRQSLGQGPEFLIYFQGTGAADDSGLPNDRFFAVRPEGSVSTLKIQRTERGDSAVYLCASSPRQGYEQYFGPGTRLTVT.

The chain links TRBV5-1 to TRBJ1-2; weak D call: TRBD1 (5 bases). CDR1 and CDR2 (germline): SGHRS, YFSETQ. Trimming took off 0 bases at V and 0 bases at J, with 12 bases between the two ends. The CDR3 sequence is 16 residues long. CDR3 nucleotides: TGCGCCAGCAGCTTGGTGGGTCAGGGCACTAACTATGGCTACACCTTC. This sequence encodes CASSLVGQGTNYGYTF. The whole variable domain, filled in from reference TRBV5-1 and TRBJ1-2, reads KAGVTQTPRYLIKTRGQQVTLSCSPISGHRSVSWYQQTPGQGLQFLFEYFSETQRNKGNFPGRFSGRQFSNSRSEMNVSTLELGDSALYLCASSLVGQGTNYGYTFGSGTRLTVV.

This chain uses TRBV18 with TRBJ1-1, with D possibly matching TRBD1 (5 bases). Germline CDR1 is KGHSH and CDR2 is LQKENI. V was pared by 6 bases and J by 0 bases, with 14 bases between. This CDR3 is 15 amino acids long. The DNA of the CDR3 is TGTGCCAGCTCCCTAGGGCAGGGAATGAACACTGAAGCTTTCTTT. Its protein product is CASSLGQGMNTEAFF.

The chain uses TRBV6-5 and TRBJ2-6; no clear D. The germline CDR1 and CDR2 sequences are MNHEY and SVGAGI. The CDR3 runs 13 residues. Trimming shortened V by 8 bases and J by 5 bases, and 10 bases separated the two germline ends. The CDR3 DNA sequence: TGTGCCAGCGCGACTGGTCGGGCCAACGTCCTGACTTTC. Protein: CASATGRANVLTF.

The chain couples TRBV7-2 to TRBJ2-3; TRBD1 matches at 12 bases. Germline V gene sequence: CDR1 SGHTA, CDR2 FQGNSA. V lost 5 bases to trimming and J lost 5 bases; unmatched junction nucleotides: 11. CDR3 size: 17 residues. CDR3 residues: CASSPYGDRGRGDTQYF. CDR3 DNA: TGTGCCAGCAGCCCTTATGGGGACAGGGGGCGCGGAGATACGCAGTATTTT.

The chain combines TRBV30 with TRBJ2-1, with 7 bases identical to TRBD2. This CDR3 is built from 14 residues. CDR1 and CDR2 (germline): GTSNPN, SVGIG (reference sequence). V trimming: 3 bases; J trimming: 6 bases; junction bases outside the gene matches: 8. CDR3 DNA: TGTGCCTGGAGCCGAGCTAGCGGATTCAATGAGCAGTTCTTC. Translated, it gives CAWSRASGFNEQFF.

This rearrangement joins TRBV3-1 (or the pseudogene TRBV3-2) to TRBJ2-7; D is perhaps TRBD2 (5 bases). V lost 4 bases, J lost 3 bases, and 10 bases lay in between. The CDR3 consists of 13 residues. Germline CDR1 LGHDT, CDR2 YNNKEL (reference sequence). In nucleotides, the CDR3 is TGTGCCAGCAGCCGCCTGGGAGACTACGAGCAGTACTTC. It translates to CASSRLGDYEQYF.

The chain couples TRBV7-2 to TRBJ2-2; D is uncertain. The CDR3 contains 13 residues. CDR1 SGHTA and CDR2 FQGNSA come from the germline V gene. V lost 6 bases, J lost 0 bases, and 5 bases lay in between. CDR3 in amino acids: CASRAANTGELFF. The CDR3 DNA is TGTGCCAGCAGGGCTGCGAACACCGGGGAGCTGTTTTTT.